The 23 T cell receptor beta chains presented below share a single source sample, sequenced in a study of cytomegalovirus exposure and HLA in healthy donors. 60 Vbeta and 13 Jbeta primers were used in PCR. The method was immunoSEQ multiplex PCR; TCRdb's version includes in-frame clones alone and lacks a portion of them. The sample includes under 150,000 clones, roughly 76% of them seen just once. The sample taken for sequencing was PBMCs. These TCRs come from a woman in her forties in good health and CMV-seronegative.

The CDR3 nucleotides read TGTGCCGGACGGGACAGGGGTACGACTGAAGCTTTCTTT. Encoded protein: CAGRDRGTTEAFF. This chain uses TRBV19 with TRBJ1-1, with 10 bases that match TRBD1. The CDR3 contains 13 residues. The junction had 8 bases not matched to a gene; V was cut back by 11 bases and J by 5 bases. Germline-derived CDR1 and CDR2 are LNHDA and SQIVND (reference sequence).

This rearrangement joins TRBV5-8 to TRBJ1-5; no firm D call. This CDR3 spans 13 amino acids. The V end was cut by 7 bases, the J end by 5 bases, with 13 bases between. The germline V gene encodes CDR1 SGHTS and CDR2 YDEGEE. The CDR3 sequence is CASGMQAHQPQHF. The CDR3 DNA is TGTGCCAGCGGCATGCAGGCGCATCAGCCCCAGCATTTT. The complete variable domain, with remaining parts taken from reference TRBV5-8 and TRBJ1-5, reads EAGVTQSPTHLIKTRGQQATLRCSPISGHTSVYWYQQALGLGLQFLLWYDEGEERNRGNFPPRFSGRQFPNYSSELNVNALELEDSALYLCASGMQAHQPQHFGDGTRLSIL.

CDR3 region: CASNLTGKSSGNTIYF. In DNA form, the CDR3 reads TGTGCCAGCAACTTGACAGGGAAGAGCTCTGGAAACACCATATATTTT. The chain couples TRBV7-4 to TRBJ1-3, with TRBD1 matching over 7 bases. This CDR3 has 16 amino acids. Trimming cost V 7 bases and J 0 bases; bases outside gene matches: 9. Germline V CDR1 and CDR2: SGHVT, SQSDAQ.

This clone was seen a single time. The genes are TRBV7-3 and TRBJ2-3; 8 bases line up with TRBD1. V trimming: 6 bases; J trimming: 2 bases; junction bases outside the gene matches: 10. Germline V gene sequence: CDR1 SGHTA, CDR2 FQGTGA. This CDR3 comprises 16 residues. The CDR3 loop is CASSIRGRGFTDTQYF. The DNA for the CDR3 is TGTGCCAGCAGTATCAGGGGGCGAGGATTCACAGATACGCAGTATTTT. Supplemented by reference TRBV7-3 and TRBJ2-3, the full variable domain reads GAGVSQTPSNKVTEKGKYVELRCDPISGHTALYWYRQSLGQGPEFLIYFQGTGAADDSGLPNDRFFAVRPEGSVSTLKIQRTERGDSAVYLCASSIRGRGFTDTQYFGPGTRLTVL.

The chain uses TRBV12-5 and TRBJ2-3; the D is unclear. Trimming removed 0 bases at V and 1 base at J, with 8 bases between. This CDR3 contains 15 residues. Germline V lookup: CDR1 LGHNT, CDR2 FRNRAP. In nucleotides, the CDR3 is TGTGCTAGTGGTTTGGTACTCTTCGGCACAGATACGCAGTATTTT. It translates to CASGLVLFGTDTQYF.

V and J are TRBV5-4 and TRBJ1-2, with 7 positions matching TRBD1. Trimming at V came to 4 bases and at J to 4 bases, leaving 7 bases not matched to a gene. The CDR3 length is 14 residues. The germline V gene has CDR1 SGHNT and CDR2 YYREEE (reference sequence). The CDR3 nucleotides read TGTGCCAGCAGCCCACCCGGGACAGCCTATGGCTACACCTTC. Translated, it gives CASSPPGTAYGYTF. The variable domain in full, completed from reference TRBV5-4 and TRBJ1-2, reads ETGVTQSPTHLIKTRGQQVTLRCSSQSGHNTVSWYQQALGQGPQFIFQYYREEENGRGNFPPRFSGLQFPNYSSELNVNALELDDSALYLCASSPPGTAYGYTFGSGTRLTVV.

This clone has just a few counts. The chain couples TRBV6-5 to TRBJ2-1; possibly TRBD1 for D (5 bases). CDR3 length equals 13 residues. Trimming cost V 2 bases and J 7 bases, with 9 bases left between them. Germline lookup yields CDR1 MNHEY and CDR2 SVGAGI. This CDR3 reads CASSYRQGNEQFF. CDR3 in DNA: TGTGCCAGCAGTTACCGGCAGGGAAATGAGCAGTTCTTC.

In DNA form, the CDR3 reads TGTGCCAGTAGTACATACCTAGCGGGGAACAATGAGCAGTTCTTC. It encodes CASSTYLAGNNEQFF. The gene calls are TRBV19 and TRBJ2-1; 9 positions agree with TRBD2. The CDR3 runs 15 residues. The germline gives CDR1 LNHDA, CDR2 SQIVND (reference sequence). The J segment lost 5 bases and the V segment lost 4 bases, leaving 6 bases of the junction unmatched.

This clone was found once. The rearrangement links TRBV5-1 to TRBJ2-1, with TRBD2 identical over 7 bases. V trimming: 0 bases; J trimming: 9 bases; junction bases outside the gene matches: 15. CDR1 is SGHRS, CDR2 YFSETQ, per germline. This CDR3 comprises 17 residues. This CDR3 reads CASSLALQRGTISEQFF. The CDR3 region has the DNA TGCGCCAGCAGCTTGGCTCTTCAGCGGGGCACAATCAGTGAGCAGTTCTTC. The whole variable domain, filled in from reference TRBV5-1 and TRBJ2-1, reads KAGVTQTPRYLIKTRGQQVTLSCSPISGHRSVSWYQQTPGQGLQFLFEYFSETQRNKGNFPGRFSGRQFSNSRSEMNVSTLELGDSALYLCASSLALQRGTISEQFFGPGTRLTVL.

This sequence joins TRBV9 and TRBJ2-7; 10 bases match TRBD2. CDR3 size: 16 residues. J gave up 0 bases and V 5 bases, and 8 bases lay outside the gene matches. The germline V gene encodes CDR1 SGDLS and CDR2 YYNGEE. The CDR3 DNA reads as TGTGCCAGCAGTCCAAGTGTAGCGGGGGGCTCCTACGAGCAGTACTTC. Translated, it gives CASSPSVAGGSYEQYF.

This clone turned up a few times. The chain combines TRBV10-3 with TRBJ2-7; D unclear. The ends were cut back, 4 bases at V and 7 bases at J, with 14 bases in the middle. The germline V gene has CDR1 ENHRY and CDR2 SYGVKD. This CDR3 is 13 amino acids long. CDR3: CAISGERDREQYV. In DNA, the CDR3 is TGTGCCATCAGTGGCGAAAGGGATAGGGAGCAGTACGTC.

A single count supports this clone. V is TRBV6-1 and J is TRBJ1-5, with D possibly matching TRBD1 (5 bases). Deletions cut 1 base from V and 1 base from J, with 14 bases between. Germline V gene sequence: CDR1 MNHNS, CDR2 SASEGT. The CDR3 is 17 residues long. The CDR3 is CASSEGYAGLSNQPQHF. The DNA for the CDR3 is TGTGCCAGCAGTGAAGGATACGCAGGGTTGAGCAATCAGCCCCAGCATTTT.

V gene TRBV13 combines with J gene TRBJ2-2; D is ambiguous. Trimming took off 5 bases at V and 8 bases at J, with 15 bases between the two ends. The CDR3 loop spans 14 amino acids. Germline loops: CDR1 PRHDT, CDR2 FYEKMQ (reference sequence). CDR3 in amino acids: CASSTPVKDGELFF. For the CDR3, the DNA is TGTGCCAGCAGCACCCCGGTGAAAGATGGGGAGCTGTTTTTT.

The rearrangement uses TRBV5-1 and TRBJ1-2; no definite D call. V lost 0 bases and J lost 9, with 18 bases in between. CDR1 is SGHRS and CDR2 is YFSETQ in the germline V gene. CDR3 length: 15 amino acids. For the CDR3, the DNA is TGCGCCAGCAGCTTGGAAGCGGCGGCGGGCCCGAGCTACACCTTC. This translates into CASSLEAAAGPSYTF.

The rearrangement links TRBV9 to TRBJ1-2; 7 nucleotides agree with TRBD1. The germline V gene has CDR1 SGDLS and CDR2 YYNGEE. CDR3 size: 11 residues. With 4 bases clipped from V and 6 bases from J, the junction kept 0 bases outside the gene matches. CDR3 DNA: TGTGCCAGCAGCACAGGGGATGGCTACACCTTC. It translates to CASSTGDGYTF.

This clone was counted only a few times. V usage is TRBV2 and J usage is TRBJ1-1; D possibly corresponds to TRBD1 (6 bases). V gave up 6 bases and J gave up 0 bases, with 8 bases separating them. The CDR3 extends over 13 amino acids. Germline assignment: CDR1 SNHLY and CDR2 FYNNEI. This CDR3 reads CASSGQLNTEAFF. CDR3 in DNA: TGTGCCAGCAGCGGACAGCTGAACACTGAAGCTTTCTTT.

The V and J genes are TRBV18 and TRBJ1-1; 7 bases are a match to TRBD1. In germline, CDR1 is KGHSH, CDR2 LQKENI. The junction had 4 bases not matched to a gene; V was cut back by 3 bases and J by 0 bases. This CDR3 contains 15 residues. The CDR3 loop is CASSPRTGLNTEAFF. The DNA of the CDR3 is TGTGCCAGCTCACCTAGGACAGGTTTGAACACTGAAGCTTTCTTT.

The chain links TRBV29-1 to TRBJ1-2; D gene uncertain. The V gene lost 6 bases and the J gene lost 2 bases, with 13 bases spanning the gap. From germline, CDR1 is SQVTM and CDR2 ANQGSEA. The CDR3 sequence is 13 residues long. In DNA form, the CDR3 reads TGCAGCGTCCCAGGTATTTCGAACTATGGCTACACCTTC. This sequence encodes CSVPGISNYGYTF.

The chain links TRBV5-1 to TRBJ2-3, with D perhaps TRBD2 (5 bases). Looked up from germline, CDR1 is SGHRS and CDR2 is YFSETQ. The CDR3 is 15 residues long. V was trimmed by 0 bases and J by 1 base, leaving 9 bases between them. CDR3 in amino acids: CASSLGQAGTDTQYF. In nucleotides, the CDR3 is TGCGCCAGCAGCTTGGGGCAAGCGGGCACAGATACGCAGTATTTT. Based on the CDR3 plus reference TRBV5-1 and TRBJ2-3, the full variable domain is KAGVTQTPRYLIKTRGQQVTLSCSPISGHRSVSWYQQTPGQGLQFLFEYFSETQRNKGNFPGRFSGRQFSNSRSEMNVSTLELGDSALYLCASSLGQAGTDTQYFGPGTRLTVL.

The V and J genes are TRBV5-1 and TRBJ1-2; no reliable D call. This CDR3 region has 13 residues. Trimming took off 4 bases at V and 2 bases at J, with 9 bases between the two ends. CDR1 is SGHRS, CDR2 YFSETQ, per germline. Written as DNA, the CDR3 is TGCGCCAGCAGCGATCAGGCCAACTATGGCTACACCTTC. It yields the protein CASSDQANYGYTF.

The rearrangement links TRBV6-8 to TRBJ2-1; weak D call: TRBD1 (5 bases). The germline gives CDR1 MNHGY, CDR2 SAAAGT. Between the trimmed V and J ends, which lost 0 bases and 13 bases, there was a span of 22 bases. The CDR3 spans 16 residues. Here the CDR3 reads CASSYSIREGPGCQFF. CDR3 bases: TGTGCCAGCAGTTACTCGATCAGGGAAGGCCCCGGGTGTCAGTTCTTC.

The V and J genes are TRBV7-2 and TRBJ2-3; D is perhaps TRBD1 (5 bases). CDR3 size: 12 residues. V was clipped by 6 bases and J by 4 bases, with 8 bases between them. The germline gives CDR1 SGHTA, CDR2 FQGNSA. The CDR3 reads CASRGQADTQYF. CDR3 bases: TGTGCCAGCAGGGGGCAAGCAGATACGCAGTATTTT.

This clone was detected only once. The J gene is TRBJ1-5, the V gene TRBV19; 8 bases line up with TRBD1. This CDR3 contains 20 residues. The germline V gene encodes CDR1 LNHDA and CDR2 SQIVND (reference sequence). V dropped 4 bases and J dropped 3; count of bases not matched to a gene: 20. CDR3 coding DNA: TGTGCCAGTAGTAGGAGGGGGAGACAGGGGCGCTATATGGACAATCAGCCCCAGCATTTT. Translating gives CASSRRGRQGRYMDNQPQHF.